This T cell receptor (beta chain) was sequenced in a study of identical twins listed by TCRdb under 2016. Regarding the research as a whole: The study deep-sequenced TCR alpha and beta repertoires from monozygotic twins, unrelated adults of various ages and cord blood to test whether fetal clonotypes persist. To rule out contamination, the twin experiments were replicated at different times with different library preparation protocols. The paper as a whole reports these results and caveats: Compared with coincidental sharing between unrelated individuals, out-of-frame TCR alpha sequences shared between twins showed an excess of sequences with low generation probability. Invariant T cells such as MAIT and iNKT could partly confound zero-insertion analyses, though diverse VJ usage argued against this for most clonotypes. Because the same donors could not be followed over many years, conclusions were based on cross-sectional statistical analysis. In beta out-of-frame sequences, excess twin sharing was weaker, because having fewer shared sequences lowered the signal-to-noise ratio. Abundant cord blood beta clonotypes had fewer insertions, young adult naive repertoires showed a similar but weaker trend, and memory repertoires showed no such trend. Out-of-frame TCR alpha sharing in monozygotic twins was systematically underestimated by recombination models, whereas sharing between unrelated individuals was in agreement with the recombination models.

As encoded in the germline V gene, CDR1 is SGHVS while CDR2 is FNYEAQ. The junction carries 11 bases between V and J, which are trimmed by 1 base and 4 bases respectively. From cysteine to phenylalanine, the CDR3 is 15 amino acids long. The entry retains the CDR3 DNA only, 45 bases that are in frame from base 1. This clonotype was found many times. Its recognized antigen is unknown. No much larger clone is present one base from it, and per-base qualities are unavailable. The library was prepared using 5' RACE. Instrument on record: Illumina HiSeq 2000. A universal primer binding site was introduced by template switching, and a unique molecular identifier was present in the final cDNA, enabling accurate counting of TCR cDNA molecules. First-strand cDNA for TCR alpha and beta chains was synthesized from specific primers in the conserved constant-segment region. To control for contamination, every cDNA library was double barcoded, receiving both a SMART-Mk sample barcode and Illumina barcodes. TruSeq adapter sequences, together with Illumina sample barcodes, were added in two successive PCR steps. The TCR alpha and beta cDNA libraries were sequenced on the Illumina HiSeq platform using custom primers. The paper's processing steps were these. MiGEC was used to process raw reads and extract unique molecular identifiers, and MiXCR was used to find CDR3 positions. For each individual, recombination models were inferred using an EM algorithm with the repgenHMM and IGoR tools. Shared clonotype analysis was performed with the tcR package in R, normalizing sharing by the product of cloneset sizes. To study raw recombination without the effects of thymic and clonal selection, out-of-frame nonproductive sequences were analyzed. TCRdb's own reprocessing of the public reads used fastp at Q25 and MiXCR and kept productive beta chains. Rows matching on CDR3 protein sequence are summarized as one entry with the most common DNA and genes. TCRdb's processing, not the authors' own work, is the source of the V and J calls. The sample includes 240,000 or so distinct CDR3 sequences, with roughly 7% observed a single time. The ten largest clones capture approximately 3.6% of the sample.

Every donor in the study was a healthy Caucasian. The twin cohort consisted of three pairs of female monozygotic twins, all aged roughly 18 to 29 years. Miltenyi CD45RO+ enrichment and human naive T-cell isolation kits were used to isolate memory (CD45RO+) and naive T cells from PBMC. Another study also made use of these data, one on yellow fever vaccine responses in identical twins. From that second study: The authors reported that the T cell response to vaccination in identical twins appeared partly convergent and partly personalized. Focusing on identical twins, the study followed the T cell clones that responded to the vaccine, and did so with precision.

This receptor chain uses TRBV7-6 and TRBJ2-1; no confident D gene assignment can be made. The receptor comes from a woman aged 18 to 35 in good health. Sequencing input: memory (CD45RO+) T cells sorted from blood. What the cell subset or site label conveys for this sample: CD45RO+ enriched T cells. In nucleotides, the sequence is TGTGCCAGCAGCTTAGAGCCAAGTCAGTACAATGAGCAGTTCTTC. It codes for CASSLEPSQYNEQFF.